The rows below give T cell receptor beta chains drawn from one sample of a study of cytomegalovirus exposure and HLA in healthy donors. Repertoires were generated with immunoSEQ multiplex PCR, while TCRdb's copy carries only in-frame clones and drops some. The sample shows 200,000 to 300,000 clones, roughly 80% of them seen only once. Sequencing was carried out using PBMCs. These TCRs come from a woman between 40 and 50 years old in good health and CMV-seropositive. Each CDR3 is given without its conserved first and last residue. Each record gives: V gene, J gene, CDR3 protein.

>TRBV11-3|TRBJ2-2
ASSFGSTGELF
>TRBV29-1|TRBJ1-2
SVGRAGGYGYT
>TRBV27|TRBJ2-7
ASSPGTPAPYEQY
>TRBV5-1|TRBJ2-1
ASSLFGTSGNNEQF
>TRBV6-1|TRBJ1-1
ASSGDRGFNTEAF
>TRBV4-3|TRBJ1-2
ASSQGDGGDYGYT
>TRBV4-3|TRBJ2-7
ASSQAGTGGYEQY
>TRBV6-5|TRBJ2-1
ASSSGTGGRNEQF
>TRBV28|TRBJ2-2
ASRPGYPGELF
>TRBV4-3|TRBJ1-2
AGSQEGGGSIYGYT
>TRBV14|TRBJ2-7
ASSQNSYEQY
>TRBV5-1|TRBJ1-3
ASSLAGGPSGNTIY
>TRBV5-4|TRBJ2-5
ASSLRPGLAVQETQY
>TRBV5-6|TRBJ2-1
ASSFPESYNEQF
>TRBV6-4|TRBJ2-1
ASSDSRDRRREQF
>TRBV27|TRBJ2-1
ASRSTPSGRGHEQF
>TRBV9|TRBJ2-2
ASSVGEGSNTGELF
>TRBV9|TRBJ1-5
ASSVGQSSNQPQH
>TRBV1|TRBJ2-7
TSSQVSLAGIAYEQY
>TRBV12-5|TRBJ2-7
ASGLYYEQY
>TRBV5-1|TRBJ1-4
ASSLQQTNEKLF
>TRBV2|TRBJ2-2
ASRLAGGPATGELF
>TRBV7-2|TRBJ2-3
ASSRDGQGRDTQY
>TRBV19|TRBJ2-4
ASSPPGTENLAKNIQY
>TRBV9|TRBJ2-3
ASSPSRGGTGGTDTQY
>TRBV5-5|TRBJ1-5
ASSLAGVVTQPQH
>TRBV25-1|TRBJ1-3
ASSEVLGFSGNTIY
>TRBV28|TRBJ2-7
ASTLSSGSSTEQY
>TRBV5-1|TRBJ2-7
ASSLTLGAQEQY
>TRBV28|.
ASSLSSLGLAPYEQY
>TRBV10-3|TRBJ1-2
AISDMGRGPHEYGYT
>TRBV15|TRBJ1-4
ATSRDRDRSEKLF
>TRBV6-1|TRBJ2-5
ASSGIAGVETQY
>TRBV7-6|TRBJ2-2
ASSPIPSGRTGELF
>TRBV7-9|TRBJ2-5
SSSSGGAQY
>TRBV30|TRBJ2-1
ASSGAGYNEQF
>TRBV30|TRBJ1-1
AWTPGGGEAF
>TRBV9|TRBJ1-6
ASSVGQGASPLH
>TRBV25-1|TRBJ2-7
ASSPRDRLYEQY
>TRBV6-4|TRBJ1-1
ASSLQGRGEAF
>TRBV18|TRBJ2-7
ASSPSGGLNYEQY
>TRBV9|TRBJ2-1
ASSRGGAYNEQF
>TRBV4-3|TRBJ2-2
ASSQEGVGGGELF
>TRBV4-2|TRBJ2-4
ASSQDWTRGDIQY
>TRBV9|TRBJ1-4
ASSVAGQGRVKLF
>TRBV29-1|TRBJ2-3
SFGQGRTDTQY
>TRBV19|TRBJ2-1
ASSISRGYEQF
>TRBV2|TRBJ2-1
ASRGREGAHNEQF
>TRBV20-1|TRBJ1-1
SARIRGEAF
>TRBV19|TRBJ2-3
ASSMGTGVGTDTQY
>TRBV11-3|TRBJ2-2
ASSSTWGRGWELF